This is a list of T cell receptor beta chains from one sample in a study of blood T cell repertoires in COVID-19. Sequencing was performed with immunoSEQ multiplex PCR; in TCRdb, only in-frame clones are kept and a portion is missing. The repertoire consists of approximately 170,000 clones, with about four fifths occurring once and the leading ten covering under 2.5%. Sequenced sample: peripheral blood. Receptors were obtained from a woman aged 80 or over with acute or convalescent COVID-19. Both conserved end residues are trimmed from each CDR3. Each record gives: CDR3 protein, V gene.

cdr3_aa: ASSQGQYYNSPLH; v_call: TRBV4-3
cdr3_aa: ASSFLGVAETQY; v_call: TRBV13
cdr3_aa: ASRTGSGELF; v_call: TRBV12-3/TRBV12-4
cdr3_aa: ASTGRGDTEAF; v_call: TRBV18
cdr3_aa: ASSLDSTDTQY; v_call: TRBV5-1
cdr3_aa: AWSVPTGFDEKLF; v_call: TRBV30
cdr3_aa: ASSSRQLSNNSPLH; v_call: TRBV19
cdr3_aa: ASSVVATASNEKLF; v_call: TRBV9
cdr3_aa: ASSPPGTGQETQY; v_call: TRBV11-2
cdr3_aa: ASSQRTSGAPLGNEQF; v_call: TRBV3-1/TRBV3-2
cdr3_aa: ASSQAPTDQETQY; v_call: TRBV4-1
cdr3_aa: ASSLWGGREHQPQH; v_call: TRBV28
cdr3_aa: ASLGEGVGEQF; v_call: TRBV19
cdr3_aa: ASSLVASGNTIY; v_call: TRBV3-1/TRBV3-2
cdr3_aa: ASSPASYEQY; v_call: TRBV18
cdr3_aa: ASSGTGDNSPLH; v_call: TRBV6-5
cdr3_aa: ASSSKSTGSYGYT; v_call: TRBV6-2/TRBV6-3
cdr3_aa: ASSQAPGGEQY; v_call: TRBV3-1/TRBV3-2
cdr3_aa: ASSQDPASGGGTDTQY; v_call: TRBV4-2
cdr3_aa: ASSLEGGSSYEQY; v_call: TRBV11-2